The entry below gives a single T cell receptor beta chain sequence along with its context. Its cognate antigen has yet to be identified. There are no base qualities to consult, and no much larger clone falls within one base. Collaborating institutions collected whole blood in K2EDTA tubes following their own protocols. For TCRbeta analysis, collaborators shipped samples in one of three forms: frozen whole blood, isolated PBMCs, or DNA extracted from either of those sample types. The data were obtained in a study of blood T cell repertoires in COVID-19 (dated by TCRdb to about 2020). Looking at the study overall: Samples covering the acute and convalescent phases of COVID-19 were provided by collaborators in the United States, Italy and Spain. The repertoires were released in a freely available public database intended as a resource for research on the immune response to SARS-CoV-2. The material from the prospective study consisted of cDNA or gDNA derived from T cells, B-cell-depleted T cells, or PBMCs. Samples came from the ongoing ImmuneRACE study (first 160 participants) plus 1,254 subjects from 6 global collaborators. Where available, HLA class I and class II types were obtained from metadata supplied by the sample provider rather than from assay-based typing. Nearly every sample came with metadata listing a de-identified subject ID, COVID-19 status, age in years and sex. Subjects who had been exposed to COVID-19, were actively infected with it, or had recovered from it provided the deeply sampled blood TCRbeta repertoires that made up the dataset. Overall study results and their limits: The amount of clinical and demographic metadata varied by source and participant and was provided uncurated.

TCRbeta CDR3 regions were amplified from genomic DNA by means of the immunoSEQ Assay, a bias-controlled multiplex PCR. The authors processed their data as follows. The number of nucleated cells in each sample was estimated from the amplification of reference gene primers within the assay. To quantify the absolute abundance of each unique TCRbeta CDR3 rearrangement, sequence reads were collapsed and filtered. For each sample, productive Simpson clonality was calculated by taking the square root of Simpson's diversity index across productive rearrangements. TCRdb took this table from immuneACCESS and kept in-frame rearrangements with V and J called. Such tables lack part of the clones; where checked against another copy, unresolved V genes explain under half of the gap, and the rest is unexplained. The V and J calls and the clone size are those of that table, but D and trimming were determined from the DNA. Across this sample there are around 180,000 clones, with around 82% seen only once. The ten most abundant clones make up around 10% of the sample.

Sequenced sample: peripheral blood. The sequence was collected from a woman aged 80 or over with acute or convalescent COVID-19.

DNA sequence: TGTGCCAGCAGCTCAGGGACTAGCGATAGCACAGATACGCAGTATTTT. It codes for CASSSGTSDSTDTQYF. The rearrangement joined TRBV9 to TRBJ2-3; 10 central bases correspond to TRBD2. The CDR3 starts with the cysteine, ends with the phenylalanine, and has 16 residues. Only the CDR3 DNA is retained, 48 bases long and in frame from the first base. From the germline V gene, CDR1 is SGDLS and CDR2 is YYNGEE. V and J are trimmed by 4 bases and 0 bases, and the gene matches miss 5 bases of the junction.